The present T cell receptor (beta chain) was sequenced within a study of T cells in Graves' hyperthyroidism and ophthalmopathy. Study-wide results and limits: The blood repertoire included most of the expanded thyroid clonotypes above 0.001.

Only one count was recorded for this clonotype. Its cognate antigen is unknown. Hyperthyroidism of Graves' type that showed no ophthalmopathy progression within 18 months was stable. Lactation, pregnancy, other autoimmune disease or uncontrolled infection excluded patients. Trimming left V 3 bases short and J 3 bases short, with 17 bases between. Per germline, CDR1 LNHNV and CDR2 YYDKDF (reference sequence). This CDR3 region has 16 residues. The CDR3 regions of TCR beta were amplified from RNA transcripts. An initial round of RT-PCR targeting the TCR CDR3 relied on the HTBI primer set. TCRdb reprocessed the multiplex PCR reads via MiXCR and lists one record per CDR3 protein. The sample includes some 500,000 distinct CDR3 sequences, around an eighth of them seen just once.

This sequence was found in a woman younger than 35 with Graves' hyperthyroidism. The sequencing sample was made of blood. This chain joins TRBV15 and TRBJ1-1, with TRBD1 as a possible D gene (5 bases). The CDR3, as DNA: TGTGCCACCAGCAGCCCCCGGACAACTGCCTACACTGAAGCTTTCTTT. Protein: CATSSPRTTAYTEAFF.